This TCR beta chain was observed in a study of T cells in women clearing cervical HPV infection. The CDR3 runs to 13 residues. Study-wide results and limits: Richness plus V gene abundances separated cases from controls with AUC 0.65 to 0.85. TRBV6-7 relative abundance averaged roughly 0.1% in cases and approximately 0.15% in controls.

The protocol was immunoSEQ multiplex PCR, while the TCRdb copy is restricted to in-frame clones and leaves out a portion. The sample's table shows roughly 40,000 clones. About this clone itself: Its antigen remains unknown. The read is 3 residues too short to cover the CDR3 end, so that end is filled in from the germline J gene.

This clonotype was sampled from a woman aged 18 to 75 with a cervical HPV16 infection that either progressed to CIN3+ or cleared (not recorded which). The V call is TRBV23-1, the J call TRBJ1-2; a possible D gene is TRBD1 (5 bases). TRBV23-1 is flagged as an ORF with uncertain function. Material for sequencing was blood buffy coat. The CDR3 DNA, read in part, is TGCGCCAGCAGTCCGGCCAGGGTGTACGAC. The encoded protein is CASSPARVYD. The full CDR3 protein reads CASSPARVYDYTF.